These 10 T cell receptor beta chains originate from one sample sequenced in a study of regulatory T cells in long-lasting Graves disease (dated by TCRdb to the early 2020s). According to the study, the label for this sample's time point signals: newly diagnosed GD, antithyroid drugs for less than 3 months. For both TCR sequencing and RNA sequencing, RNA was extracted from PBMCs in TRIzol. Receptor amplification or capture employed multiplex PCR. Data came from an Illumina HiSeq 4000. TCR beta libraries were built with iRepertoire HTBI primers and Arm-PCR amplification of CDR3 regions. TCRdb reprocessed the public reads (quality trimming at Q25 with fastp, clone calling with MiXCR) and kept in-frame beta chains. For every CDR3 protein sequence, its rows merge into one entry that carries the most common genes and DNA. Counted in this sample were more than 400,000 distinct CDR3 sequences; roughly 15% of them appeared once. The top ten clones comprise roughly 10% of the sample.

These data were likewise used in another study, on T cells in Graves' hyperthyroidism and ophthalmopathy.

The sample in question was peripheral blood mononuclear cells (PBMCs), obtained at new diagnosis, from a patient treated with antithyroid drugs. The receptors stem from a woman aged 25-40 years with Graves disease. Donor details come from another sample of the same person, matched by shared clones.

Many counts were recorded for this clonotype. The CDR3 bases are TGTGCCAGCAGTTTAAGCGGGGCCGGGGGAGCGGAGTACAATGAGCAGTTCTTC. Amino acids: CASSLSGAGGAEYNEQFF. This sequence joins TRBV28 and TRBJ2-1; TRBD2 matches at 7 bases. V lost 2 bases, J lost 4 bases, and 14 bases stayed unmatched. The CDR3 has 18 residues. Germline CDR1 MDHEN, CDR2 SYDVKM.

This clonotype was counted many times. J is TRBJ2-7 and V is TRBV9; 7 nucleotides match TRBD1. J lost 5 bases, V lost 4 bases, and 9 bases had no gene match. Germline CDR1 is SGDLS and CDR2 is YYNGEE. CDR3 length: 14 amino acids. CDR3 region: CASSTRDRIHEQYF. The CDR3 DNA reads TGTGCCAGCAGCACCCGGGACAGAATCCACGAGCAGTACTTC.

This clonotype was found many times. The V call is TRBV12-3 or TRBV12-4, the J call TRBJ1-5, with no clear D. The germline V and J ends were trimmed by 8 bases and 2 bases, with 19 bases remaining between them. CDR3 length: 16 residues. CDR3 bases: TGTGCCAGCGGTCCCCCGGCGGGATGGGGCAATCAGCCCCAGCATTTT. This translates into CASGPPAGWGNQPQHF.

This clonotype was seen many times. This sequence joins TRBV11-2 and TRBJ2-1; TRBD1 is a possible D gene (6 bases). The germline CDR1 and CDR2 sequences are SGHAT and FQNNGV. V lost 5 bases to trimming and J lost 7 bases, with 9 bases between them. The CDR3 runs to 12 residues. CDR3 DNA: TGTGCCAGCAGCGTAAGGGGGAATGAGCAGTTCTTC. Its translation is CASSVRGNEQFF.

This clonotype was counted many times. The chain has TRBV20-1 and TRBJ2-7; D may match TRBD1 or TRBD2 (5 bases each). The CDR3 runs 13 residues. Germline values: CDR1 DFQATT, CDR2 SNEGSKA (reference sequence). Between the trimmed V and J ends, which lost 6 bases and 5 bases, there was a span of 17 bases. Written as DNA, the CDR3 is TGCAGTGCCACGAGGGACGAGGCTCACGAGCAGTACTTC. This codes for CSATRDEAHEQYF.

This chain uses TRBV7-2 with TRBJ2-3; 10 bases match TRBD2. Germline V gene data show CDR1 as SGHTA and CDR2 as FQGNSA. The CDR3 is 17 residues long. V shed 3 bases, J shed 3 bases, and the junction held 9 bases outside the gene matches. The CDR3 here is CASSFPRAGGPTDTQYF. The DNA of the CDR3 is TGTGCCAGCAGCTTTCCCCGAGCGGGAGGGCCGACAGATACGCAGTATTTT.

The genes are TRBV6-2 or TRBV6-3 and TRBJ2-3, with 10 nucleotides matching TRBD2. The germline CDR1 and CDR2 sequences are MNHEY and SVGEGT. This CDR3 has 17 residues. V gave up 1 base and J gave up 5 bases; unmatched junction bases: 9. Here the CDR3 DNA reads TGTGCCAGCAGTTACTGGAAAGCGGGAGGGCCCGGAGATACGCAGTATTTT. This codes for CASSYWKAGGPGDTQYF.

This clonotype has a count of ten or more. This chain connects TRBV13 to TRBJ2-7; D possibly corresponds to TRBD1 (7 bases). Looked up from germline, CDR1 is PRHDT and CDR2 is FYEKMQ (reference sequence). V was cut by 2 bases and J by 7 bases, with 12 bases left in between. The CDR3 covers 13 residues. CDR3 DNA: TGTGCCAGCAGCTTACGGGGGACAGAAGAGCAGTACTTC. This sequence encodes CASSLRGTEEQYF.

The chain carries TRBV27 and TRBJ2-7; possibly TRBD1 or TRBD2 for D (6 bases each). CDR3 length: 12 residues. Trimming removed 7 bases at V and 7 bases at J, with 14 bases between. Germline V gene sequence: CDR1 MNHEY, CDR2 SMNVEV (reference sequence). CDR3 loop: CASKWRDNEQYF. The CDR3 DNA is TGTGCCAGCAAATGGCGGGACAATGAGCAGTACTTC.

The V and J genes are TRBV4-2 and TRBJ1-2; D ambiguous. V was trimmed by 0 bases and J by 8 bases, leaving 13 bases between them. Germline-derived CDR1 and CDR2 are LGHNA and YNFKEQ. This CDR3 has 14 residues. Written as DNA, the CDR3 is TGTGCCAGCAGCCAAGATCTGCCGGCGGGAGGCTACACCTTC. This sequence encodes CASSQDLPAGGYTF.